The entry that follows covers one TCR beta chain sequence. This clone was detected a few times. What this receptor recognizes is not known. No base quality information exists; no much larger clone differs at one position. Each donor gave one peripheral blood draw, averaging roughly 120 mL, which was collected into heparinised tubes. Naive, central memory, regulatory and stem cell-like memory CD4+ T cells were sorted on a BD FACSAria II using a panel including CD45RO, CCR7, CD25, CD127, CD95 and CD27. Every sorted population had a purity above 95%. PBMCs were separated immediately by Lymphoprep density gradient centrifugation and were stained directly, without being cultured. To minimize batch effects, samples were stained and sorted in pairs, one healthy donor with one patient per experiment. The data are from a study of beta chain features in type 1 diabetes (dated by TCRdb to the late 2010s). Broadly, across the study: Mean age, gender distribution, total cell number and subset yield did not differ between patients and healthy donors. A total of 100 million to 140 million sorted cells were examined across all samples, and the number of cells per subset was strongly correlated with RNA yield. The study compared the TCRB repertoires of sorted circulating CD4+ T cell subsets in recently diagnosed type 1 diabetes patients with those in matched healthy donors. Regulatory and stem cell-like memory subsets were isolated from only 8 patients and roughly 8 healthy donors, whereas naive and central memory subsets came from all 28 donors.

General study outcomes and caveats: Because cDNA rather than genomic DNA was sequenced, highly expressing activated cells could have been over-represented, although no difference in activation and CD3 levels was found between groups. At VDJ recombination sites, patients with type 1 diabetes made fewer insertions and deleted more nucleotides, a pattern implying thymic rearrangement abnormalities. HLA sub-analyses involved small numbers of individuals, so any influence of HLA type on TCRB rearrangement remained unresolved. PCR may preferentially amplify shorter templates, but because patient and control samples were amplified and corrected together, any resulting skew would affect both groups equally. Naive, central memory and regulatory TCRB repertoires appeared more similar among patients than among healthy donors. In all four CD4+ subsets, TCRB CDR3 length was moderately but significantly shorter in type 1 diabetes patients.

Sequences LGHNA (CDR1) and YSLEER (CDR2) are obtained from the germline V gene. Its CDR3 holds 13 amino acids, cysteine through phenylalanine. Only CDR3 DNA is held: 39 bases, read in frame from base 1. The V and J ends are trimmed by 3 bases and 4 bases, leaving 9 bases between them. The entire amount of isolated RNA was reverse transcribed using the High Capacity cDNA Reverse Transcription Kit, so the sequenced TCRB transcripts were expressed ones. Naive, central memory and regulatory T cell samples underwent deep immunoSEQ sequencing, averaging around 3.7 million total reads per sample. After sorted cells were lysed in RLT buffer, RNA was extracted with DNase-treated RNeasy Micro or Mini kits, with the choice depending on cell number. Each cell subset was processed on its own to prevent cross-contamination, while patient and healthy donor samples were processed together. The immunoSEQ multiplex PCR was used to amplify TCRB sequences from cDNA, yielding 87-bp fragments that span the CDR3 region. Amplicons were sequenced on the Illumina HiSeq platform. The paper's processing steps were these. PCR bias was corrected computationally using synthetic template baselines, and reads within Hamming distance 2 were collapsed, with unmergeable singletons discarded. Reads were aligned to IMGT to assign V, D and J genes, CDR3 length, and insertions or deletions at six rearrangement sites. Within each subset, clonotype counts were normalized to sorted cell number, after which true diversity and Gini coefficients were computed with the tcR R package. Repertoire sharing was quantified using the overlap coefficient calculated on TCRB nucleotide sequences. Out-of-frame TCRB sequences from naive cells were analyzed to stand in for the pre-selection repertoire. TCRdb took over this immuneACCESS table, retaining in-frame rearrangements with V and J assigned. Such tables are incomplete; in checked studies, under half of the missing clones stem from an unresolved V gene, and the remainder is unexplained. From that table come the V and J calls and clone size; the DNA was used to work out D and trimming. The table for this sample lists around 400,000 clones; more than 13% of them were counted only once. Around 0.02% of the sample is held by the ten biggest clonotypes.

The sample taken for sequencing was naive CD4+ T cells from blood. The cell subset or site tag for this specimen amounts to: true naive CD4+ T cells. This clonotype was obtained from a woman aged 18-30 years in good health. Recombination linked TRBV4-3 to TRBJ1-1, with the D gene not clear enough to name. The DNA is TGCGCCAGCAGCCACAGAACGGGCACTGAAGCTTTCTTT. This yields the protein CASSHRTGTEAFF.